This TCR beta chain emerged from a study of blood T cell repertoires in COVID-19. Germline CDR1 reads SGHTA; CDR2 reads FQGTGA. The V gene lost 5 bases and the J gene lost 7 bases, with 14 bases spanning the gap. The CDR3 sequence is 14 residues long. Some clones are missing from TCRdb's copy, which holds only in-frame ones; the method was immunoSEQ multiplex PCR. The profile shows about 230,000 clones, roughly 85% of them singletons. The clonotype comes from a woman aged 70-85 years with active or convalescent COVID-19. The chain couples TRBV7-3 to TRBJ2-2; D not resolved. Sequenced: peripheral blood. CDR3: CASSLASYGGELFF. The CDR3 nucleotides are TGTGCCAGCAGCCTTGCCTCGTACGGCGGGGAGCTGTTTTTT.